Listed below are T cell receptor beta chains from one sample, sequenced in a study of T cell responses to AZD1222 COVID-19 vaccine. TCRdb's copy holds only in-frame clones and misses some; the assay was immunoSEQ multiplex PCR. Altogether fewer than 110,000 clones are present, around nine tenths being singletons, with the ten largest covering 4.5% to 6%. Material: peripheral blood, obtained 28 days after the second AZD1222 dose. The receptors here all came from an adult who received the AZD1222 COVID-19 vaccine. CDR3s include the opening cysteine and the closing phenylalanine or tryptophan. D genes are given only for firm matches. Clone size is shown for a subset of rows, as once, few, many or a class of expanded clone.

j_call: TRBJ1-2
d_call: .
clone_size: .
v_call: TRBV7-9
cdr3_nt: TGTGCCAGCAGCTCAACCGACAGCGGCTACACCTTC
cdr3_aa: CASSSTDSGYTF

j_call: TRBJ1-5
d_call: .
clone_size: .
v_call: TRBV4-1
cdr3_nt: TGCGCCAGCAGCCAAGTCCTACGGTATAGCAATCAGCCCCAGCATTTT
cdr3_aa: CASSQVLRYSNQPQHF

j_call: TRBJ2-7
d_call: .
clone_size: few
v_call: TRBV29-1
cdr3_nt: TGCAGCGTTGGTTCGGGGTACGAGCAGTACTTC
cdr3_aa: CSVGSGYEQYF

j_call: TRBJ2-4
d_call: .
clone_size: .
v_call: TRBV13
cdr3_nt: TGTGCCAGCAGCTTTGCCCCGACAGGACGGGGAAACATTCAGTACTTC
cdr3_aa: CASSFAPTGRGNIQYF

j_call: TRBJ2-3
d_call: .
clone_size: .
v_call: TRBV11-2
cdr3_nt: TGTGCCAGCAGCTCACGAAGAGGGGTAGATGCGCAGTATTTT
cdr3_aa: CASSSRRGVDAQYF

j_call: TRBJ1-5
d_call: .
clone_size: once
v_call: TRBV7-2
cdr3_nt: TGTGCCAGCAGCTTGGATGGAAGGGGCAATCAGCCCCAGCATTTT
cdr3_aa: CASSLDGRGNQPQHF

j_call: TRBJ2-3
d_call: .
clone_size: .
v_call: TRBV11-2
cdr3_nt: TGTGCCAGCAGCCAAGGCGGAGGGGCGACTAGCACAGATACGCAGTATTTT
cdr3_aa: CASSQGGGATSTDTQYF

j_call: TRBJ1-2
d_call: .
clone_size: .
v_call: TRBV20-1
cdr3_nt: TGCAGTGCTAGTGATCAGGGCCGCGTCGGCGGCTACACCTTC
cdr3_aa: CSASDQGRVGGYTF

j_call: TRBJ2-1
d_call: TRBD2
clone_size: .
v_call: TRBV24-1
cdr3_nt: TGTGCCACCAGTGACCCTTTCCCAAGCGGGACTTACAATGAGCAGTTCTTC
cdr3_aa: CATSDPFPSGTYNEQFF

j_call: TRBJ2-3
d_call: TRBD2
clone_size: .
v_call: TRBV27
cdr3_nt: TGTGCCAGCAGTAAATTAGCGGGGGGGGTAGGAGATACGCAGTATTTT
cdr3_aa: CASSKLAGGVGDTQYF

j_call: TRBJ2-1
d_call: TRBD1
clone_size: .
v_call: TRBV13
cdr3_nt: TGTGCCAGCGAGGCACAGGGGAGCAGACTGGTCAATGAGCAGTTCTTC
cdr3_aa: CASEAQGSRLVNEQFF

j_call: TRBJ1-5
d_call: TRBD1
clone_size: .
v_call: TRBV15
cdr3_nt: TGTGCCACCCGCTCCAGGACAGGACAGAATCAGCCCCAGCATTTT
cdr3_aa: CATRSRTGQNQPQHF

j_call: TRBJ2-1
d_call: TRBD1
clone_size: .
v_call: TRBV10-3
cdr3_nt: TGTGCCATCAGTGAGGGGACAGGGGGCTTAAGGCAGTTCTTC
cdr3_aa: CAISEGTGGLRQFF

j_call: TRBJ1-1
d_call: TRBD1
clone_size: .
v_call: TRBV29-1
cdr3_nt: TGCAGCGTGACAGGGGGGCGAGACACTGAAGCTTTCTTT
cdr3_aa: CSVTGGRDTEAFF

j_call: TRBJ1-4
d_call: .
clone_size: .
v_call: TRBV25-1
cdr3_nt: TGTGCCAGCAGTGAACGCCCAGGGGATAATGAAAAACTGTTTTTT
cdr3_aa: CASSERPGDNEKLFF

j_call: TRBJ1-1
d_call: .
clone_size: .
v_call: TRBV14
cdr3_nt: TGTGCCAGCAGCCAAGAGTTTGTGGGGGCTGGGGCTTTCTTT
cdr3_aa: CASSQEFVGAGAFF

j_call: TRBJ1-5
d_call: .
clone_size: .
v_call: TRBV28
cdr3_nt: TGTGCCAGCAGGCCCCTGACACCAGTTCACAATCAGCCCCAGCATTTT
cdr3_aa: CASRPLTPVHNQPQHF

j_call: TRBJ2-5
d_call: .
clone_size: .
v_call: TRBV7-9
cdr3_nt: TGTGCCAGCAGCTTTGAGGGGACATCCCAAGAGACCCAGTACTTC
cdr3_aa: CASSFEGTSQETQYF

j_call: TRBJ2-3
d_call: .
clone_size: .
v_call: TRBV11-1
cdr3_nt: TGTGCCAGCAGCTCGAGGAGGGGGACAGATACGCAGTATTTT
cdr3_aa: CASSSRRGTDTQYF

j_call: TRBJ2-1
d_call: .
clone_size: .
v_call: TRBV5-4
cdr3_nt: TGTGCCAGCAGCCCCCCAGGGGGGGCGATTCTCAATGAGCAGTTCTTC
cdr3_aa: CASSPPGGAILNEQFF

j_call: TRBJ2-7
d_call: TRBD2
clone_size: .
v_call: TRBV3-1/TRBV3-2
cdr3_nt: TGTGCCAGCAGCCCTAGCGGGGTTAAGTCCTACGAGCAGTACTTC
cdr3_aa: CASSPSGVKSYEQYF

j_call: TRBJ1-5
d_call: .
clone_size: .
v_call: TRBV2
cdr3_nt: TGTGCCAGCAGTGAAGTCGGTGGACAGAATCAGCCCCAGCATTTT
cdr3_aa: CASSEVGGQNQPQHF

j_call: TRBJ2-7
d_call: TRBD2
clone_size: .
v_call: TRBV4-1
cdr3_nt: TGCGCCAGCAGCCCGACCCCGGGGGGGGTTGACGAGCAGTACTTC
cdr3_aa: CASSPTPGGVDEQYF

j_call: TRBJ2-7
d_call: TRBD1
clone_size: few
v_call: TRBV28
cdr3_nt: TGTGCCAGCAGAACCACGACAGGGGCCGAGCAGTACTTC
cdr3_aa: CASRTTTGAEQYF

j_call: TRBJ2-1
d_call: .
clone_size: .
v_call: TRBV9
cdr3_nt: TGTGCCAGCAAACGGACCCCCGACGGCAATGAGCAGTTCTTC
cdr3_aa: CASKRTPDGNEQFF

j_call: TRBJ1-4
d_call: .
clone_size: .
v_call: TRBV7-8
cdr3_nt: TGTGCCAGCAGCTCCACGGGCCCCGCAACTAATGAAAAACTGTTTTTT
cdr3_aa: CASSSTGPATNEKLFF

j_call: TRBJ1-2
d_call: TRBD1
clone_size: .
v_call: TRBV24-1
cdr3_nt: TGTGCCACCAGTGATACCGGGACAGGGGCTAACTATGGCTACACCTTC
cdr3_aa: CATSDTGTGANYGYTF

j_call: TRBJ2-5
d_call: TRBD1
clone_size: .
v_call: TRBV6-2/TRBV6-3
cdr3_nt: TGTGCCAGCAGCTCGGACAGGGGACTTGGGGAGACCCAGTACTTC
cdr3_aa: CASSSDRGLGETQYF

j_call: TRBJ1-1
d_call: .
clone_size: .
v_call: TRBV4-3
cdr3_nt: TGCGCCAGCAGCCTCGGGGGGGGGCTGGGCACTGAAGCTTTCTTT
cdr3_aa: CASSLGGGLGTEAFF

j_call: TRBJ1-2
d_call: TRBD1
clone_size: .
v_call: TRBV4-1
cdr3_nt: TGCGCCAGCAGCCACCCACGGACAGGGGATAACTATGGCTACACCTTC
cdr3_aa: CASSHPRTGDNYGYTF

j_call: TRBJ1-3
d_call: .
clone_size: once
v_call: TRBV28
cdr3_nt: TGTGCCAGCAAACGACAGCGAAGCTCTGGAAACACCATATATTTT
cdr3_aa: CASKRQRSSGNTIYF

j_call: TRBJ1-4
d_call: .
clone_size: .
v_call: TRBV18
cdr3_nt: TGTGCCAGCTCACCCGGGGCAACTAATGAAAAACTGTTTTTT
cdr3_aa: CASSPGATNEKLFF

j_call: TRBJ2-5
d_call: .
clone_size: .
v_call: TRBV5-1
cdr3_nt: TGCGCCAGCAGCCCGGGACGGGACTCTACCCTAGGGGAGACCCAGTACTTC
cdr3_aa: CASSPGRDSTLGETQYF

j_call: TRBJ2-7
d_call: TRBD2
clone_size: .
v_call: TRBV27
cdr3_nt: TGTGCCAGCAGTCCCCTGAGTAGCGGGGGGGTTTACGAGCAGTACTTC
cdr3_aa: CASSPLSSGGVYEQYF

j_call: TRBJ2-5
d_call: .
clone_size: .
v_call: TRBV5-5
cdr3_nt: TGTGCCAGCAGCCTGGGACGGGAAGAGACCCAGTACTTC
cdr3_aa: CASSLGREETQYF

j_call: TRBJ1-5
d_call: TRBD1
clone_size: once
v_call: TRBV5-8
cdr3_nt: TGTGCCAGCAGGTTTCCGGGACAGGGTAGTCAGCCCCAGCATTTT
cdr3_aa: CASRFPGQGSQPQHF

j_call: TRBJ1-4
d_call: .
clone_size: .
v_call: TRBV7-9
cdr3_nt: TGTGCCAGCAGCTTAGGGGCAGGGATGGGTGAAAAACTGTTTTTT
cdr3_aa: CASSLGAGMGEKLFF

j_call: TRBJ2-3
d_call: .
clone_size: .
v_call: TRBV6-4
cdr3_nt: TGTGCCAGCAGTGGACAGGGAGGGTCAGATACGCAGTATTTT
cdr3_aa: CASSGQGGSDTQYF

j_call: TRBJ1-2
d_call: TRBD1
clone_size: .
v_call: TRBV27
cdr3_nt: TGTGCCAGCAGTTTATCGGGGTCGAGAGGGACAGGGAGGTATGGCTACACCTTC
cdr3_aa: CASSLSGSRGTGRYGYTF

j_call: TRBJ1-2
d_call: .
clone_size: .
v_call: TRBV7-9
cdr3_nt: TGTGCCAGCAGCTTAGCGCTGGACAAGTATGGCTACACCTTC
cdr3_aa: CASSLALDKYGYTF

j_call: TRBJ1-5
d_call: .
clone_size: .
v_call: TRBV2
cdr3_nt: TGTGCCAGCGGACTGGACTCGGGGGGCAGTCAGCCCCAGCATTTT
cdr3_aa: CASGLDSGGSQPQHF

j_call: TRBJ2-7
d_call: .
clone_size: once
v_call: TRBV28
cdr3_nt: TGTGCCAGCAGTCCACCGGGCAGGATGTACGAGCAGTACTTC
cdr3_aa: CASSPPGRMYEQYF

j_call: TRBJ2-1
d_call: TRBD2
clone_size: .
v_call: TRBV4-1
cdr3_nt: TGCGCCAGCAGCCAAGGGGCTAGCGGGTACAATGAGCAGTTCTTC
cdr3_aa: CASSQGASGYNEQFF

j_call: TRBJ1-2
d_call: .
clone_size: .
v_call: TRBV7-9
cdr3_nt: TGTGCCAGCAGCTTAGCCCAGTTTAACTATGGCTACACCTTC
cdr3_aa: CASSLAQFNYGYTF

j_call: TRBJ1-2
d_call: TRBD1
clone_size: .
v_call: TRBV27
cdr3_nt: TGTGCCAGCAGTTTAAGGGACAGGGGGCGAGGTGGCTACACCTTC
cdr3_aa: CASSLRDRGRGGYTF

j_call: TRBJ1-5
d_call: .
clone_size: .
v_call: TRBV19
cdr3_nt: TGTGCCAGTAGTGAGGGGATCGAACCCCTAGGAGAGCCCCAGCATTTT
cdr3_aa: CASSEGIEPLGEPQHF

j_call: TRBJ1-5
d_call: .
clone_size: .
v_call: TRBV19
cdr3_nt: TGTGCCAGTAGTAACCGGGTCGGGGATCAGCCCCAGCATTTT
cdr3_aa: CASSNRVGDQPQHF

j_call: TRBJ1-1
d_call: TRBD1
clone_size: .
v_call: TRBV7-6
cdr3_nt: TGTGCCAGCAGCCGTCCGGGTGCCCAGGGACAGGGTAAAATGAACACTGAAGCTTTCTTT
cdr3_aa: CASSRPGAQGQGKMNTEAFF

j_call: TRBJ1-6
d_call: TRBD1
clone_size: few
v_call: TRBV10-2
cdr3_nt: TGCGCCAGCAGTGATAAGTCCAGGGGGTATTCACCCCTCCACTTT
cdr3_aa: CASSDKSRGYSPLHF

j_call: TRBJ1-2
d_call: .
clone_size: .
v_call: TRBV29-1
cdr3_nt: TGCAGCGTTCAAAGGGGCGTAGCTAACTATGGCTACACCTTC
cdr3_aa: CSVQRGVANYGYTF

j_call: TRBJ1-2
d_call: TRBD1
clone_size: .
v_call: TRBV7-2
cdr3_nt: TGTGCCAGCAGTGCCGACAGGGGAAGAAACTATGGCTACACCTTC
cdr3_aa: CASSADRGRNYGYTF

j_call: TRBJ2-2
d_call: TRBD1
clone_size: few
v_call: TRBV9
cdr3_nt: TGTGCCAGCAGCCAGGGACAGAGGAACACCGGGGAGCTGTTTTTT
cdr3_aa: CASSQGQRNTGELFF

j_call: TRBJ1-3
d_call: .
clone_size: .
v_call: TRBV6-1
cdr3_nt: TGTGCCAGCAGTGAAATTTTACAGGGAACCAGTTACACCATATATTTT
cdr3_aa: CASSEILQGTSYTIYF

j_call: TRBJ2-7
d_call: .
clone_size: .
v_call: TRBV19
cdr3_nt: TGTGCCAGTACCCCCGTGTGGGCGGGACGTCGGACCTACGAGCAGTACTTC
cdr3_aa: CASTPVWAGRRTYEQYF

j_call: TRBJ1-2
d_call: TRBD1
clone_size: .
v_call: TRBV6-5
cdr3_nt: TGTGCCAGCAGTTACCTTTTGGGACAGAACTATGGCTACACCTTC
cdr3_aa: CASSYLLGQNYGYTF

j_call: TRBJ1-6
d_call: .
clone_size: .
v_call: TRBV7-2
cdr3_nt: TGTGCCAGCAGCTTCCGTCAAGACGGCAATTCACCCCTCCACTTT
cdr3_aa: CASSFRQDGNSPLHF

j_call: TRBJ1-6
d_call: .
clone_size: once
v_call: TRBV6-2/TRBV6-3
cdr3_nt: TGTGCCAGCAGCGGGCAGATCTATAATTCACCCCTCCACTTT
cdr3_aa: CASSGQIYNSPLHF

j_call: TRBJ1-1
d_call: TRBD1
clone_size: .
v_call: TRBV6-5
cdr3_nt: TGTGCCAGCAGTTACTCGGCAGGGGGGGGCACTGAAGCTTTCTTT
cdr3_aa: CASSYSAGGGTEAFF

j_call: TRBJ1-1
d_call: .
clone_size: .
v_call: TRBV5-6
cdr3_nt: TGTGCCAGCAGCCGAGGTTGGGGCTCGAACACTGAAGCTTTCTTT
cdr3_aa: CASSRGWGSNTEAFF

j_call: TRBJ1-4
d_call: .
clone_size: .
v_call: TRBV6-5
cdr3_nt: TGTGCCAGCAGTTTTGAAGCGGGGGGAAATGAAAAACTGTTTTTT
cdr3_aa: CASSFEAGGNEKLFF